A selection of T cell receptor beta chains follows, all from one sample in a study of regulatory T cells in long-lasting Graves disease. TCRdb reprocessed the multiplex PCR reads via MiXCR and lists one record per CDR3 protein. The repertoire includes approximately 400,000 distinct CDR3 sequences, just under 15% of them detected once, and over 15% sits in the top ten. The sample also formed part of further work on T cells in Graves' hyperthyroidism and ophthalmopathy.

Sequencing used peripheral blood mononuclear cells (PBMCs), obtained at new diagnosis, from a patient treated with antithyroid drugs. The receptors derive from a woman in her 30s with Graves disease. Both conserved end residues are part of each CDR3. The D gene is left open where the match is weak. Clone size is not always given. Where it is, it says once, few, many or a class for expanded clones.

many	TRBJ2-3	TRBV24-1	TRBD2	TGTGCCACCAGTCGGCCTAGCGGAAGCACAGATACGCAGTATTTT	CATSRPSGSTDTQYF
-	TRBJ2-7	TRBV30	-	TGTGCCTGGACCACAGTGGTGGGCGAGCAGTACTTC	CAWTTVVGEQYF
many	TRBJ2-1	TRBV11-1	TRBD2	TGTGCCAGCAGCTTTGGTCCGCGAGGACTAGCTGGAAATGAGCAGTTCTTC	CASSFGPRGLAGNEQFF
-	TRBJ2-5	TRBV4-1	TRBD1	TGCGCCAGCAGCCAAGATAGCATCCGGACAGGGGGCCGGGAGCAGTACTTC	CASSQDSIRTGGREQYF
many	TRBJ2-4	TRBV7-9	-	TGTGCCAGCAGCTTCGAGGAGTATCGGGAGTCATACTTC	CASSFEEYRESYF
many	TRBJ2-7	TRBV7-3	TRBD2	TGTGCCAGCAGCTCCAGCGGGGCCTCCTACGAGCAGTACTTC	CASSSSGASYEQYF
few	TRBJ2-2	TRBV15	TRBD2	TGTGCCACCAGCGGCGGGAGCTTTACCGGGGAGCTGTTTTTT	CATSGGSFTGELFF
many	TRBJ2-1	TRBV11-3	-	TGTGCCAGCAGCTCGGGACATCCCTACAATGAGCAGTTCTTC	CASSSGHPYNEQFF
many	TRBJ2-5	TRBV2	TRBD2	TGTGCCAGCGTGCGCGCGGGAGGCATCCAAGAGACCCAGTACTTC	CASVRAGGIQETQYF
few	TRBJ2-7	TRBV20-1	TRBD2	TGCAGTGCTAGAGATGGAAGGCGGGAGAGCCTCTACGAGCAGTACTTC	CSARDGRRESLYEQYF
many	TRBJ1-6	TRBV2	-	TGTGCCAGCAGTGACCCGGACAGTAATTCACCCCTCCACTTT	CASSDPDSNSPLHF
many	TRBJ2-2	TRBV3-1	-	TGTGCCAGCAGCCAAGATCGGATAGTGGGCACCGGGGAGCTGTTTTTT	CASSQDRIVGTGELFF
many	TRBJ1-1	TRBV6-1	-	TGTGCCAGCAGTATGCAGGGATCTCTCACTGAAGCTTTCTTT	CASSMQGSLTEAFF
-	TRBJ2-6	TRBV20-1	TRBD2	TGCAGTGCTAGAGATCAAGTAGCGGGAGGGTCTGGGGCCAACGTCCTGACTTTC	CSARDQVAGGSGANVLTF
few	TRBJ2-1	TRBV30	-	TGTGCCTGGTGGACCACCCCTGAGCAGTTCTTC	CAWWTTPEQFF
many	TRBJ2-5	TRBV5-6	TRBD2	TGTGCCAGCAGCGTGGGGCCAAGCGGGAGTACAGAGACCCAGTACTTC	CASSVGPSGSTETQYF
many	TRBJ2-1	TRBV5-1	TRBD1	TGCGCCAGCAGCGGAACGGGACAGGTGAACAATGAGCAGTTCTTC	CASSGTGQVNNEQFF
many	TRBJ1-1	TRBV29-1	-	TGCAGCGTCCTTAGGACAGAAAACACTGAAGCTTTCTTT	CSVLRTENTEAFF
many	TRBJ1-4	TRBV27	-	TGTGCCAGCAGGACCTCACGGGCTGAGGGTCGTGAAAAACTGTTTTTT	CASRTSRAEGREKLFF
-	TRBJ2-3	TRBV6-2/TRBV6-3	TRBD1	TGTGCCAGCGGGACAGGGGGCGGCACAGATACGCAGTATTTT	CASGTGGGTDTQYF
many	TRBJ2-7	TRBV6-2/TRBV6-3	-	TGTGCCAGCAGTGAGTTACGTAGCGAGCAGTACTTC	CASSELRSEQYF
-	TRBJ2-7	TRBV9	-	TGTGCCAGCAGCGTCCACCTCCGGGACGGGATCTACGAGCAGTACTTC	CASSVHLRDGIYEQYF
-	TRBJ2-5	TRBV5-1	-	TGCGCCAGCACTCCAGGGAGCATGGGAGAGACCCAGTACTTC	CASTPGSMGETQYF
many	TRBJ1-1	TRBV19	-	TGTGCCAGTACGGGGAACACTGAAGCTTTCTTT	CASTGNTEAFF
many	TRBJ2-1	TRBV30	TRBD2	TGTGCCTGGGGGGGTAGCGGGAGCTTGGAGCAGTTCTTC	CAWGGSGSLEQFF